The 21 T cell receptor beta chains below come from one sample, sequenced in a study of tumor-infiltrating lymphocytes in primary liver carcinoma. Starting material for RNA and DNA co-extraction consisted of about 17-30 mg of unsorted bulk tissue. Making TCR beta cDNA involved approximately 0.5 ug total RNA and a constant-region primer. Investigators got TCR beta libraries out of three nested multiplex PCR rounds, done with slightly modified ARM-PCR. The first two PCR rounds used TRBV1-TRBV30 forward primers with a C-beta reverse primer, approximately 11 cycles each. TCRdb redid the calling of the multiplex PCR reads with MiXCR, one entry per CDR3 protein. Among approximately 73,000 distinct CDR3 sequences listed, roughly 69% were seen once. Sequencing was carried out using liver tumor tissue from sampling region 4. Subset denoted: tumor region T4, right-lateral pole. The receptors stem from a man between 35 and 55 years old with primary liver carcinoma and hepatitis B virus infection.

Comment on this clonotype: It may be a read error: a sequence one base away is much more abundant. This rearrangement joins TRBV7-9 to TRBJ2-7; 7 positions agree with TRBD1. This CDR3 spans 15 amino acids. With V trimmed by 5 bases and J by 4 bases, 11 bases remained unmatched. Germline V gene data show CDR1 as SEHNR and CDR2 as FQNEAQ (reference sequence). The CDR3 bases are TGTGCCAGCAGCGGGCCCGGGACAGTTATTTACGAGCAGTACTTC. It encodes CASSGPGTVIYEQYF.

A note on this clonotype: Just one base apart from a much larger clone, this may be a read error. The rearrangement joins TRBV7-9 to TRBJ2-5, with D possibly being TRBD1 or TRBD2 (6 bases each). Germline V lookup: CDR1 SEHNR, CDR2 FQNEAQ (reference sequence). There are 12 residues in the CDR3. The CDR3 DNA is TGTGCCAGCGGCTTAGGGGGGGAGACCCAGTACTTC. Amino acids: CASGLGGETQYF.

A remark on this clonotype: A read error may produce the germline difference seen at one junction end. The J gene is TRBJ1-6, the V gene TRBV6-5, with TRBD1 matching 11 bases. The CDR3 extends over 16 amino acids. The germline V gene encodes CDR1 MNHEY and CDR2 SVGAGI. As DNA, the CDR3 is TGTGGCAGCAGATCACGGGACAGGGGGTATAATTCACCCCTCCACTTT. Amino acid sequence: CGSRSRDRGYNSPLHF.

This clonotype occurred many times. The CDR3 DNA follows: TGTGCCAGCAGCCAAGATCGAGGTTTTAGAGAGACCCAGTACTTC. Protein sequence: CASSQDRGFRETQYF. This chain connects TRBV4-2 to TRBJ2-5; D gene unclear. CDR1 and CDR2 (germline): LGHNA, YNFKEQ. The CDR3 is 15 residues long. V was pared by 0 bases and J by 4 bases, with 12 bases between.

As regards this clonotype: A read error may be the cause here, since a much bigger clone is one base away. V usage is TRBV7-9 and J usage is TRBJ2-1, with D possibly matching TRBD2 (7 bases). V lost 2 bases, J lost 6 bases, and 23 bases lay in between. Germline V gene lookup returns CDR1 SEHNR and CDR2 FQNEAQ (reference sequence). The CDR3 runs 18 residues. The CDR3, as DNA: TGTGCCAGCAGCTTACGCCCCCCGCAGGGGAGGGGAGCCAATGAGCAGTTCTTC. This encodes CASSLRPPQGRGANEQFF.

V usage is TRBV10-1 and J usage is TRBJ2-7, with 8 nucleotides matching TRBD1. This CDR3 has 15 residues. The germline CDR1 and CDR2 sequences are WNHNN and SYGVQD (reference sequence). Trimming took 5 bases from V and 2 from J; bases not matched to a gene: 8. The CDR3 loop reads CASSPRQGLPYEQYF. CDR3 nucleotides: TGCGCCAGCAGTCCCCGACAGGGGCTACCCTACGAGCAGTACTTC.

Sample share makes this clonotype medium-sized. In DNA form, the CDR3 reads TGTGCCATCAGTCCCGGGACAGGGGATAATGAAAAACTGTTTTTT. Its translation is CAISPGTGDNEKLFF. The chain carries TRBV10-3 and TRBJ1-4; TRBD1 matches 10 bases. CDR3 size: 15 residues. V trimming: 5 bases; J trimming: 4 bases; junction bases outside the gene matches: 4. Germline V gene sequence: CDR1 ENHRY, CDR2 SYGVKD.

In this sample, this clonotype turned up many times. CDR3 sequence: CASGSERNYGYTF. In DNA form, the CDR3 reads TGTGCCTCGGGATCAGAGAGGAACTATGGCTACACCTTC. J is TRBJ1-2 and V is TRBV30, with D uncertain. Germline V CDR1 and CDR2: GTSNPN, SVGIG (reference sequence). Deletions cut 7 bases from V and 2 bases from J, with 14 bases between. The CDR3 contains 13 residues.

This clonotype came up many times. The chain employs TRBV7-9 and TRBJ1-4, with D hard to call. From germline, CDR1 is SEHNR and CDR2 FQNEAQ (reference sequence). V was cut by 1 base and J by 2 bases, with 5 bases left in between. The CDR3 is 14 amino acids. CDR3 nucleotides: TGTGCCAGCAGCTTAGTGGGTACTAATGAAAAACTGTTTTTT. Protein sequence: CASSLVGTNEKLFF.

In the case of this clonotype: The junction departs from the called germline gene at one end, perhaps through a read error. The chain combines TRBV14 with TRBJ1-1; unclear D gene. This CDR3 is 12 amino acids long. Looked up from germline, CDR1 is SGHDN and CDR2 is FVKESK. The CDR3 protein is CANNQDRAEALF. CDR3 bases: TGTGCCAACAACCAAGACCGGGCTGAAGCTTTATTT.

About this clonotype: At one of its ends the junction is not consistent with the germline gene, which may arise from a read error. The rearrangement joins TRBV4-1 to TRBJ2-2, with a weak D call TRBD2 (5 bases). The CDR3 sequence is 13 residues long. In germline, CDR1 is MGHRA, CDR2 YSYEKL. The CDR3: CAGSQSMDGELYF. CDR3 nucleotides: TGCGCCGGCAGCCAAAGTATGGACGGGGAGCTGTATTTT.

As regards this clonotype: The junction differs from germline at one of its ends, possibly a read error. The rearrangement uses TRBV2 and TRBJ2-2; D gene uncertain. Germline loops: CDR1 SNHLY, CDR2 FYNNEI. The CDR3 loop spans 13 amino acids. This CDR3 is CAGSPRDTGELFF. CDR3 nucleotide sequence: TGTGCCGGCAGTCCCCGCGACACCGGGGAGCTGTTTTTT.

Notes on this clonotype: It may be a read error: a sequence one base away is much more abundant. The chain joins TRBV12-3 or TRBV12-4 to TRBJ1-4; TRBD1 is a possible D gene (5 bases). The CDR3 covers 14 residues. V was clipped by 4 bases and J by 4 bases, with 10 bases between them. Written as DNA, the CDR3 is TGTGCCAGCAGTTGGGGACGGAGTAATGAAAAACTGTTTTTT. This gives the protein CASSWGRSNEKLFF.

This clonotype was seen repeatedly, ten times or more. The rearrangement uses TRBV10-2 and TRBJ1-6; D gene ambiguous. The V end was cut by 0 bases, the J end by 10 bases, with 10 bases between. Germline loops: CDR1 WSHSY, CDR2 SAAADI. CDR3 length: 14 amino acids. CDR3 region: CASSESGFGSPLHF. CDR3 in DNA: TGCGCCAGCAGTGAGTCAGGTTTTGGATCACCCCTCCACTTT.

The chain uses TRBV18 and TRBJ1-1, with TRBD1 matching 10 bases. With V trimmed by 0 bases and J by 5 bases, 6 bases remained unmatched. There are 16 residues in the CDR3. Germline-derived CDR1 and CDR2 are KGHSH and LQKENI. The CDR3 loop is CASSPPNRDRGTEAFF. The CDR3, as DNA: TGTGCCAGCTCACCACCGAACCGGGACAGGGGTACTGAAGCTTTCTTT.

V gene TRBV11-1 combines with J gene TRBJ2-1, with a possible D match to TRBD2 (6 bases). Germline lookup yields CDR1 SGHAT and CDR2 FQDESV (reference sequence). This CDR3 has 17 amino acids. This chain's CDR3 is CVSSLGLTGEVDNEQFF. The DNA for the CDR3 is TGTGTAAGCAGCCTTGGACTAACGGGAGAAGTTGACAATGAGCAGTTCTTC.

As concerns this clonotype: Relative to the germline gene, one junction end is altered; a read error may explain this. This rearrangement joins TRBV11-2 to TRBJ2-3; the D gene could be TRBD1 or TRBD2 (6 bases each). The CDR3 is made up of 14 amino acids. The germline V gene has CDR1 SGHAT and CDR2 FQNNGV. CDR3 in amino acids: CAGGARGPTNTQYF. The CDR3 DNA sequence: TGTGCCGGAGGGGCACGGGGGCCCACAAATACGCAGTATTTT.

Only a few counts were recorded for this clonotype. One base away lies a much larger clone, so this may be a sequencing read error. This CDR3 reads CASSESTSLNSEAFF. The CDR3, as DNA: TGCGCCAGCAGTGAGTCGACAAGTCTGAACAGTGAAGCTTTCTTT. This chain joins TRBV10-2 and TRBJ1-1; D unresolved. The CDR3 contains 15 residues. Germline loops: CDR1 WSHSY, CDR2 SAAADI.

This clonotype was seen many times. The chain's CDR3 is CASSLDRTQYF. The CDR3 coding sequence is TGTGCCAGCAGCTTAGATCGGACCCAGTACTTC. The rearrangement uses TRBV7-9 and TRBJ2-5; no firm D call. Germline V gene sequence: CDR1 SEHNR, CDR2 FQNEAQ (reference sequence). The CDR3 has 11 residues. Trimming left V 1 base short and J 7 bases short, with 4 bases between.

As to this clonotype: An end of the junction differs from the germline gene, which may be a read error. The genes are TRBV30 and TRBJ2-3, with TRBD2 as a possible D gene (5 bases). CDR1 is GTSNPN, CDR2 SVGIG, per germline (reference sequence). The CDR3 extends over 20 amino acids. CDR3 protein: CAWSSQLGSVLPVSPDTQYF. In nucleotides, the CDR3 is TGTGCATGGAGTTCCCAATTGGGTAGCGTGTTGCCCGTTTCCCCAGATACGCAGTATTTT.

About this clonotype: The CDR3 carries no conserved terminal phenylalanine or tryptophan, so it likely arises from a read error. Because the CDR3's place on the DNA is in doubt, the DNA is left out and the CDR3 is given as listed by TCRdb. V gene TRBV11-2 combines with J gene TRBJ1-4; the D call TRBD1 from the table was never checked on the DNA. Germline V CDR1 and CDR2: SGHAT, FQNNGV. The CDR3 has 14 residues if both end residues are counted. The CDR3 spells CASNLEVGDEKLFY.